The clone carrying this TCR beta chain occurred many times. Its antigen is undetermined. TCRdb ran MiXCR on the RT-PCR reads and lists one entry per CDR3 protein. The table records 400,000 to 650,000 distinct CDR3 sequences, more than 7% of them present only once. Germline V gives CDR1 MNHEY, CDR2 SMNVEV (reference sequence). V was clipped by 3 bases and J by 4 bases, with 7 bases between them. This CDR3 contains 13 residues. This sample is part of a study of response to subunit inactivated influenza vaccine. Study findings and constraints: That few new T cells are recruited by each seasonal influenza vaccination was the authors' suggestion.

The chain carries TRBV27 and TRBJ1-5, with D hard to call. The clonotype originates from a man aged 50-75 years who received an inactivated influenza vaccine. Sequencing used PBMCs from blood, obtained about 24 months after vaccination. This chain's CDR3 is CASSFRRNQPQHF. The CDR3 DNA is TGTGCCAGCAGTTTCAGGCGAAATCAGCCCCAGCATTTT.